A single sample is the source of the 19 T cell receptor beta chains below, sequenced in a study of T cells in Graves' hyperthyroidism and ophthalmopathy. RNA transcripts were the template for amplifying TCR beta CDR3 regions. Primed by the HTBI set, a first-round RT-PCR was run on the TCR CDR3. Via MiXCR, TCRdb re-called the multiplex PCR reads, giving one row per CDR3 protein. The sample yields roughly 710,000 distinct CDR3 sequences, 30% to 40% seen once. Sample: blood. These receptor sequences come from a woman aged 40 to 50 with Graves' hyperthyroidism.

On this clonotype: Because the CDR3 is missing its conserved closing phenylalanine or tryptophan, this is likely a read error. The DNA is omitted, as the CDR3 cannot be located on it reliably, and the CDR3 follows TCRdb's listing. The genes are TRBV7-8 and TRBJ2-6; the table's D call, TRBD1, has no DNA check behind it. The CDR3 sequence runs 11 residues, both termini included. The germline V gene encodes CDR1 SGHVS and CDR2 FQNEAQ. The CDR3: CASSPGVGGAV.

This clonotype was counted a few times. This chain joins TRBV6-5 and TRBJ1-5; D remains ambiguous. V lost 3 bases to trimming and J lost 3 bases, with 12 bases between them. CDR1 MNHEY and CDR2 SVGAGI come from the germline V gene. This CDR3 contains 15 residues. This CDR3 reads CASSYSRDANQPQHF. As DNA, the CDR3 is TGTGCCAGCAGTTATAGTCGGGATGCCAATCAGCCCCAGCATTTT.

Only one count was recorded for this clonotype. This chain connects TRBV19 to TRBJ1-2; unclear D gene. The V gene's germline CDR1 is LNHDA and CDR2 SQIVND (reference sequence). The CDR3 length is 14 residues. Deletions cut 9 bases from V and 3 bases from J, with 17 bases between. DNA of the CDR3: TGTGCCAGCAGCTCAAGGAGGGTACACTATGGCTACACCTTC. Translation gives CASSSRRVHYGYTF.

The table lists this clonotype with many counts. V gene TRBV7-8 combines with J gene TRBJ2-2, with D uncertain. Per germline, CDR1 SGHVS and CDR2 FQNEAQ. Trimming pared 2 bases from V and 2 bases from J, leaving 3 bases between. The CDR3 has 13 amino acids. CDR3 loop: CASSLINTGELFF. In nucleotides, the CDR3 is TGTGCCAGCAGCTTAATTAACACCGGGGAGCTGTTTTTT.

As for this clonotype: It may be a read error: a sequence one base away is much more abundant. The chain carries TRBV19 and TRBJ1-1; no clear D gene. This CDR3 is 13 amino acids long. V lost 11 bases, J lost 7 bases, and 20 bases lay in between. Germline V gene sequence: CDR1 LNHDA, CDR2 SQIVND (reference sequence). DNA for the CDR3: TGTGCCCGCACCCTCGCGGGCCCCCTTGAAGCTTTCTTT. It is translated as CARTLAGPLEAFF. The whole variable domain, filled in from reference TRBV19 and TRBJ1-1, reads DGGITQSPKYLFRKEGQNVTLSCEQNLNHDAMYWYRQDPGQGLRLIYYSQIVNDFQKGDIAEGYSVSREKKESFPLTVTSAQKNPTAFYLCARTLAGPLEAFFGQGTRLTVV.

The chain uses TRBV29-1 and TRBJ2-7; D perhaps matches TRBD2 (7 bases). This CDR3 region has 12 residues. Germline V gives CDR1 SQVTM, CDR2 ANQGSEA. V lost 8 bases and J 5 bases, leaving 16 bases between the germline ends. The CDR3, as DNA: TGCAGCTTGATTTCGGGGGGCAACGAGCAGTACTTC. Residues: CSLISGGNEQYF.

V is TRBV7-8 and J is TRBJ2-2; perhaps TRBD1 as D (6 bases). The CDR3 contains 17 residues. The ends were cut back, 1 base at V and 5 bases at J, with 17 bases in the middle. Germline loops: CDR1 SGHVS, CDR2 FQNEAQ. The CDR3 sequence: CASSLEDRTLNTGELFF. Written as DNA, the CDR3 is TGTGCCAGCAGCTTAGAAGACAGGACCTTGAATACCGGGGAGCTGTTTTTT.

Points on this clonotype: A read error may explain this, as a much larger clone is one base away. The rearrangement joins TRBV29-1 to TRBJ2-7, with 16 bases identical to TRBD2. From germline, CDR1 is SQVTM and CDR2 ANQGSEA. The CDR3 contains 16 residues. The CDR3 is CSAYGTSGGASYEQCF. Here the CDR3 DNA reads TGCAGCGCTTATGGGACTAGCGGGGGGGCCTCCTACGAGCAGTGCTTC.

J is TRBJ1-1 and V is TRBV28; maybe TRBD1 (6 bases). The CDR3 has 14 residues. V shed 3 bases and J shed 4 bases, with 12 bases lying between them. The V gene's germline CDR1 is MDHEN and CDR2 SYDVKM. CDR3 protein: CASSLAGHVTEAFF. In DNA, the CDR3 is TGTGCCAGCAGTTTGGCGGGACACGTCACTGAAGCTTTCTTT.

The chain combines TRBV7-9 with TRBJ2-2, with TRBD2 matching over 11 bases. The germline CDR1 and CDR2 sequences are SEHNR and FQNEAQ (reference sequence). This CDR3 spans 18 amino acids. The ends lost 4 bases at V and 4 bases at J; junction bases unmatched: 11. The CDR3 region has the DNA TGTGCCAGCAGCTCCGGACTAGCGGGTCGCCTAGGCACCGGGGAGCTGTTTTTT. Its translation: CASSSGLAGRLGTGELFF.

This clonotype showed up many times. This chain links TRBV7-2 with TRBJ2-2; D is unclear. V lost 4 bases to trimming and J lost 5 bases, with 11 bases between them. Germline lookup yields CDR1 SGHTA and CDR2 FQGNSA. There are 14 residues in the CDR3. The chain's CDR3 is CASSSPARTGELFF. CDR3 sequence (DNA): TGTGCCAGCAGCTCCCCCGCACGGACCGGGGAGCTGTTTTTT.

This clonotype has just a few counts. This chain connects TRBV13 to TRBJ1-1, with D unclear. Trimming removed 3 bases at V and 2 bases at J, with 19 bases between. Germline CDR1 PRHDT, CDR2 FYEKMQ (reference sequence). The CDR3 totals 17 residues. CDR3 in amino acids: CASSLVGPGRLNTEAFF. The CDR3 DNA reads as TGTGCCAGCAGCTTGGTCGGTCCGGGCAGGTTAAACACTGAAGCTTTCTTT.

A few counts support this clonotype. V and J are TRBV7-9 and TRBJ1-3; 7 bases map to TRBD1. The CDR3 covers 18 residues. Germline V CDR1 and CDR2: SEHNR, FQNEAQ (reference sequence). The V and J ends lost 6 bases and 0 bases, in that order; junction bases with no gene match: 14. CDR3: CASSPTWTGMSSGNTIYF. In DNA form, the CDR3 reads TGTGCCAGCAGTCCCACTTGGACAGGTATGAGCTCTGGAAACACCATATATTTT.

The V gene is TRBV7-8, the J gene TRBJ2-7, with D possibly being TRBD1 (6 bases). This CDR3 has 14 amino acids. V shed 5 bases and J shed 1 base, with 12 bases lying between them. Germline values: CDR1 SGHVS, CDR2 FQNEAQ. The CDR3 DNA follows: TGTGCCAGCAGCCTGGGACACGGTTCCTACGAGCAGTACTTC. Translation gives CASSLGHGSYEQYF.

This clonotype was observed at least ten times. This chain uses TRBV2 with TRBJ1-3, with D perhaps matching TRBD1 (6 bases). V lost 9 bases to trimming and J lost 2 bases, with 11 bases between them. The V gene's germline CDR1 is SNHLY and CDR2 FYNNEI. The length of the CDR3 is 13 residues. CDR3 DNA sequence: TGTGCCAGAGAAAGGGGGGCTGGAAACACCATATATTTT. Translating gives CARERGAGNTIYF.

CDR3 DNA sequence: TGTGCCAGCAGTTTCGGGAGCTTAACAGATACGCAGTATTTT. It specifies CASSFGSLTDTQYF. The rearrangement uses TRBV7-2 and TRBJ2-3; D is perhaps TRBD2 (6 bases). This CDR3 has 14 amino acids. Germline assignment: CDR1 SGHTA and CDR2 FQGNSA. V dropped 6 bases and J dropped 3 bases, with 13 bases sitting between them.

This clonotype was seen many times. This chain links TRBV2 with TRBJ1-2; 7 nucleotides align to TRBD1. The J segment lost 6 bases and the V segment lost 3 bases, leaving 13 bases of the junction unmatched. Germline CDR1 SNHLY, CDR2 FYNNEI. The CDR3 spans 16 residues. The DNA for the CDR3 is TGTGCCAGCAGTGATTGGGACAGACAAGGTGGGAATGGCTACACCTTC. Translation gives CASSDWDRQGGNGYTF.

Points on this clonotype: Its ends do not fully match the called genes, so a read error is possible. The chain recombines TRBV7-2 with TRBJ2-2, with D perhaps TRBD2 (6 bases). CDR1 and CDR2 (germline): SGHTA, FQGNSA. The CDR3 covers 15 residues. In nucleotides, the CDR3 is TGTGCCGGCAGCTTAGTATCTCGGAGGGCCGGGGAGCTGTTTTTT. Its protein is CAGSLVSRRAGELFF.

The rearrangement joins TRBV6-5 to TRBJ1-5; weak D call: TRBD1 (6 bases). With 11 bases removed from V and 11 bases from J, the gap between germline ends came to 22 bases. The CDR3 sequence is 13 residues long. CDR1 and CDR2 from the germline V gene are MNHEY and SVGAGI. CDR3 sequence reads: CAVLEGGRETQHF. The CDR3 DNA follows: TGTGCCGTCCTGGAGGGGGGTAGGGAGACCCAGCATTTT.